The T cell receptor (beta chain) described here comes from a study of blood T cell repertoires in COVID-19. The overall study: From the United States, Italy and Spain came samples of acute and convalescent COVID-19. T cells, B-cell-depleted T cells, or PBMCs supplied cDNA or gDNA.

V lost 8 bases to trimming and J lost 2 bases; unmatched junction nucleotides: 2. This CDR3 comprises 13 residues. From germline, CDR1 is MNHEY and CDR2 SVGAGI. With respect to this clone: Different DNA sequences within this sample yield the same CDR3.

The authors' processing: Reference gene primers were amplified, and this amplification served to estimate nucleated cell counts. Libraries were prepared by immunoSEQ multiplex PCR; TCRdb keeps only in-frame clonotypes and omits some of them. The V and J calls and clone size are taken from that table; D and trimming were inferred from the DNA. Counted here are over 200,000 clones, about three quarters occurring once; the ten biggest clones make up about 3.1%. The sequence came from a woman over 75 with acute or convalescent COVID-19. The chain is built from TRBV6-5 and TRBJ2-5; 10 bases fit TRBD2. Sequencing was carried out using peripheral blood. The CDR3 nucleotides read TGTGCCAGCCGGACTAGCGGACAAGAGACCCAGTACTTC. Its protein is CASRTSGQETQYF.